This T cell receptor beta chain originates from a study of cytomegalovirus exposure and HLA in healthy donors. The PCR made use of 60 Vbeta and 13 Jbeta primers. The repertoire was sequenced with immunoSEQ multiplex PCR; TCRdb's copy has only in-frame clones and lacks some. The sample comprises approximately 130,000 clones, about 78% of which are singletons, and more than 0.95% rests with the top ten. V was trimmed by 0 bases and J by 6 bases, leaving 15 bases between them. Germline V gene sequence: CDR1 SGDLS, CDR2 YYNGEE. The CDR3 is made up of 16 amino acids. The source material was PBMCs. The J gene is TRBJ2-2, the V gene TRBV9, with D perhaps TRBD2 (6 bases). The sequence was obtained from a man aged 45-65 years in good health and CMV-seronegative. The CDR3 DNA reads TGTGCCAGCAGCGTAGTGGGTTCTAGCGTTTCCGGGGAGCTGTTTTTT. This gives the protein CASSVVGSSVSGELFF.